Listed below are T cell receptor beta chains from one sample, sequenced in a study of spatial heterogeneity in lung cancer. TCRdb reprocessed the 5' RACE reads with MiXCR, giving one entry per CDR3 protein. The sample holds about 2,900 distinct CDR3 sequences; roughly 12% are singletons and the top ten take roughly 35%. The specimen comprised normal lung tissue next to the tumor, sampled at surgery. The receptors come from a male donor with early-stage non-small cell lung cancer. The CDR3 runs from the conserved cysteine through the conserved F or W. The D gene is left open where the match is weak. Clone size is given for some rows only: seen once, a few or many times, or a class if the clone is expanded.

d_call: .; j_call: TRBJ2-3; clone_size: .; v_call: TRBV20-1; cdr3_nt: TGCAGTGCCTTGAGGGTTGGGGGGCTTTTGCCCACAGATACGCAGTATTTT; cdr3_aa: CSALRVGGLLPTDTQYF
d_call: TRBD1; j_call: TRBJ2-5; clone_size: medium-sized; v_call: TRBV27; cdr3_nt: TGTGCCAGCAGTATCGGACAGGGCTGGGAGACCCAGTACTTC; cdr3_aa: CASSIGQGWETQYF
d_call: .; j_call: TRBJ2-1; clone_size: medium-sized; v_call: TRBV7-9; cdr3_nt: TGTGCCAGCAGCTTAGAGGGTAAGCGCGATGAGCAGTTCTTC; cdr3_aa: CASSLEGKRDEQFF
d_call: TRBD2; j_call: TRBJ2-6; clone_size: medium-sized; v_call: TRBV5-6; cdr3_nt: TGTGCCAGCAGCCTCTTTCAAGCGGGATCCGGGGCCAACGTCCTGACTTTC; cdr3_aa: CASSLFQAGSGANVLTF
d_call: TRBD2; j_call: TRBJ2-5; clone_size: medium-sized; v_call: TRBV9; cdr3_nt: TGTGCCAGCAGCCCCCGGACAGACGGACTAGCGGGAGTGAAGACCCAGTACTTC; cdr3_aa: CASSPRTDGLAGVKTQYF
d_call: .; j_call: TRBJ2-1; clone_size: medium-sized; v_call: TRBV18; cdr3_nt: TGTGCCAGCTCACCACTCTCGGTACATGAGCAGTTCTTC; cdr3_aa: CASSPLSVHEQFF
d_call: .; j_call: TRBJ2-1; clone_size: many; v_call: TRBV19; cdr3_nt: TGTGCCAGTAGTCCCCGGGGCAGGGAGATGAATGAGCAGTTCTTC; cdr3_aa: CASSPRGREMNEQFF
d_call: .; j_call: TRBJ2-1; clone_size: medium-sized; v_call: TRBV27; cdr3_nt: TGTGCCAGCAGGCGGGCCATCAGTAGCGATGAGCAGTTCTTC; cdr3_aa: CASRRAISSDEQFF
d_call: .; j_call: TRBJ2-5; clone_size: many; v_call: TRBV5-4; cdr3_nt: TGTGCCAGCAGCTCCCCTTACGAGGGAGATATGCAAGAGACCCAGTACTTC; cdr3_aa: CASSSPYEGDMQETQYF
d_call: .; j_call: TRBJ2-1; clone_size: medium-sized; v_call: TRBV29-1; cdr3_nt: TGCAGCGTGAACCACAATGAGCAGTTCTTC; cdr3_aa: CSVNHNEQFF
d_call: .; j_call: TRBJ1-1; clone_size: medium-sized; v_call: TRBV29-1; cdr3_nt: TGCAGCGTTGAGCCGGGAAACACTGAAGCTTTCTTT; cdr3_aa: CSVEPGNTEAFF
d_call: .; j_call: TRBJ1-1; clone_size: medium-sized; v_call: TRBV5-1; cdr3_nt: TGCGCCAGCAGCTTGGTGTTGGGAAACACTGAAGCTTTCTTT; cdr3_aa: CASSLVLGNTEAFF
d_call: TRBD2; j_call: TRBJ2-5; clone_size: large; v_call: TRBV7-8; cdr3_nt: TGTGCCAGCAGCTTATTCCTCCTAGCGGGACAAGAGACCCAGTACTTC; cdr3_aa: CASSLFLLAGQETQYF
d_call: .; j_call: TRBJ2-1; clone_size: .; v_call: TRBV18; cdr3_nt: TGTGCCAGCTCCGCCGGGACTTATCCCTACAATGAGCAGTTCTTC; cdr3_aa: CASSAGTYPYNEQFF
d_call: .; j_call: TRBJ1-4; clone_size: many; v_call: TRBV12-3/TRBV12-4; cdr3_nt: TGTGCCAGCAGTTTTAAGGCGGGCCGGAATGAAAAACTGTTTTTT; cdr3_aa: CASSFKAGRNEKLFF
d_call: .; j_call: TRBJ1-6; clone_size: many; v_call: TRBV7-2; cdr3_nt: TGTGCCAGCAGCTTAGGGGGACCGGGGAATTCACCCCTCCACTTT; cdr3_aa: CASSLGGPGNSPLHF
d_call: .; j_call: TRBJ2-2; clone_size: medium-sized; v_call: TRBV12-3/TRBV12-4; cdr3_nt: TGTGCCAGCAGTTTACTCGTAACCGGGGAGCTGTTTTTT; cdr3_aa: CASSLLVTGELFF
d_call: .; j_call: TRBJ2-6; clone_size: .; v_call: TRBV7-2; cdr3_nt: TGTGCCAGCAGCTTAGAATGGAGGGGCTCTGGGGCCAACGTCCTGACTTTC; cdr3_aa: CASSLEWRGSGANVLTF
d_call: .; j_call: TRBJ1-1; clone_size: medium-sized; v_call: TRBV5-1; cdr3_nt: TGCGCCAGCAGCTTGGAAGAGTACTTGAACACTGAAGCTTTCTTT; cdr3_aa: CASSLEEYLNTEAFF
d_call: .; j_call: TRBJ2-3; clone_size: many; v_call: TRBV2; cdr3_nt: TGTGCCAGCATGATGCAGGGCTACACAGATACGCAGTATTTT; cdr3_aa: CASMMQGYTDTQYF
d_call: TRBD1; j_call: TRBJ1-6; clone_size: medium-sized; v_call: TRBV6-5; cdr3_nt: TGTGCCAGCAGTTTCCACCTAGGACAGGGCAATAATTCACCCCTCCACTTT; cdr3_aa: CASSFHLGQGNNSPLHF
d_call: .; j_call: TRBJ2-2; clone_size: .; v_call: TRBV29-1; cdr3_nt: TGCAGCGTTGAAGAGGGGACCGGGGAGCTGTTTTTT; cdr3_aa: CSVEEGTGELFF
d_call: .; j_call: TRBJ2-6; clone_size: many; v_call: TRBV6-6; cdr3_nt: TGTGCCAGCAGTTCAGGGTTCCCTGGGGCCAACGTCCTGACTTTC; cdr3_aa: CASSSGFPGANVLTF
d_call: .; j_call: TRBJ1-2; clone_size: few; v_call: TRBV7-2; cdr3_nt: TGTGCCAGCAGCGGAATGGGACGGTTCTATGGCTACACCTTC; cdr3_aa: CASSGMGRFYGYTF
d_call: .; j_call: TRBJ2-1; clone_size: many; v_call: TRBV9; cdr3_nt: TGTGCCAGCAGCCACACAAGAACAGGGCCCTACAATGAGCAGTTCTTC; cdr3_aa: CASSHTRTGPYNEQFF
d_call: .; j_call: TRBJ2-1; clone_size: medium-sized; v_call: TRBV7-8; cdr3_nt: TGTGCCAGCAGCGTCGCGGGGACCCTGTCCTACAATGAGCAGTTCTTC; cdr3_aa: CASSVAGTLSYNEQFF
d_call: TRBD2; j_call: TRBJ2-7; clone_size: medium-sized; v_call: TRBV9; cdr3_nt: TGTGCCAGCAGCGAGGGGACTAGCGGGAGGTCCCACGAGCAGTACTTC; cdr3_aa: CASSEGTSGRSHEQYF
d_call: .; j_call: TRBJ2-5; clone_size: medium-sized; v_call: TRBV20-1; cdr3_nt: TGCAGTGCTATGAGAGAGGGTGGGAGCCAAGAGACCCAGTACTTC; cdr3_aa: CSAMREGGSQETQYF
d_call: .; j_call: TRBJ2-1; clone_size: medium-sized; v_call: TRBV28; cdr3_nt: TGTGCCAGCAGCCTTGGGGGGACGGGAATCGGGAGTCGGGAGCAGTTCTTC; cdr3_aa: CASSLGGTGIGSREQFF
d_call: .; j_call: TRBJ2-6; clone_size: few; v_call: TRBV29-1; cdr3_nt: TGCAGCGTCGGGTCTGGGGCCAACGTCCTGACTTTC; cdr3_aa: CSVGSGANVLTF
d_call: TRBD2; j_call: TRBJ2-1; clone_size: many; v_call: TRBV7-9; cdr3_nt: TGTGCCAGCAGCTTAGGGACTAGGGTCCACAATGAGCAGTTCTTC; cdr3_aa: CASSLGTRVHNEQFF
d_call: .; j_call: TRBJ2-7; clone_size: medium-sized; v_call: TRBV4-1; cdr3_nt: TGCGCCAGCAGGAACACCGCCCAGGGCACCTACGAGCAGTACTTC; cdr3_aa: CASRNTAQGTYEQYF
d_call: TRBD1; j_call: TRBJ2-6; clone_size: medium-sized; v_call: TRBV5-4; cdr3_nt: TGTGCCAGCAGGATCGGGACAGACTCTGGGGCCAACGTCCTGACTTTC; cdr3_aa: CASRIGTDSGANVLTF
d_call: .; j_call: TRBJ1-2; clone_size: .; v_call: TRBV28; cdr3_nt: TGTGCCAGCAGTTTGGGGTTCGGGGACCACTATGGCTACACCTTC; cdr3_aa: CASSLGFGDHYGYTF
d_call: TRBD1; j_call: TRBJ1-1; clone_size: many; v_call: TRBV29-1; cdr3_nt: TGCAGCGGGGACAGGGTTCGGACTGAAGCTTTCTTT; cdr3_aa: CSGDRVRTEAFF
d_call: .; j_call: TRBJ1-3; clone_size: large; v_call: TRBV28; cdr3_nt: TGTGCCAGCAGTTTAGAACACACAAGCTCTGGAAACACCATATATTTT; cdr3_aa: CASSLEHTSSGNTIYF
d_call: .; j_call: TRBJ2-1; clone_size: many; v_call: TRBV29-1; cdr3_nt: TGCAGCGTTGGGGTAGCCGGTGAGCAGTTCTTC; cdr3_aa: CSVGVAGEQFF
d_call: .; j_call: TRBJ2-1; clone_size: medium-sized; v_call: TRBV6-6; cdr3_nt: TGTGCCAGCAGTTACAGGGCGGAGGGTGAGCAGTTCTTC; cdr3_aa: CASSYRAEGEQFF
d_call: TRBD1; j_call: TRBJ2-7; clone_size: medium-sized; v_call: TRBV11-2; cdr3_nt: TGTGCCAGCAGCTTAGTGGGACAGGGCGCCGAGCAGTACTTC; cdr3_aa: CASSLVGQGAEQYF
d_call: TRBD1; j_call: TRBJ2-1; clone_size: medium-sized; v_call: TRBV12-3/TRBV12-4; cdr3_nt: TGTGCCAGCAGTCCCGGGACAGGGGACTACAATGAGCAGTTCTTC; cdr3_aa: CASSPGTGDYNEQFF
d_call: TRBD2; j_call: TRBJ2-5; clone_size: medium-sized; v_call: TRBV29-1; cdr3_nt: TGCAGCGTTGACCTAGCGGGACGGGAGACCCAGTACTTC; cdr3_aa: CSVDLAGRETQYF
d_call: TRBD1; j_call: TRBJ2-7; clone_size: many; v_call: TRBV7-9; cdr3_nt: TGTGCCAGCAGCCCTCTACCAGGACAGGGCGTTTACGAGCAGTACTTC; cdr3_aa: CASSPLPGQGVYEQYF